Listed below are T cell receptor beta chains from one sample, sequenced in a study of T cells in localized non-small cell lung cancer. Method: immunoSEQ multiplex PCR; TCRdb's copy keeps in-frame clones and lacks some. The sample has some 1,300 clones, 20% to 25% seen once. The specimen was normal lung tissue next to the tumor, collected before any cancer treatment. These receptors were collected from a man aged 35-69 years with stage III squamous cell lung carcinoma. CDR3s include the opening cysteine and the closing phenylalanine or tryptophan. The order of the fields is D gene, V gene, J gene, clone size, CDR3 DNA, CDR3 protein. A D gene is named only where the DNA matches it firmly. Some rows have no size entry. The others give once, few or many, or a class for an expanded clone.

NA,TRBV19,TRBJ2-1,few,TGTGCCAGTAGTATCCTAGTTAATGAGCAGTTCTTC,CASSILVNEQFF
NA,TRBV5-1,TRBJ2-5,NA,TGCGCCAGCAGAGAGACTGTGGTCCCGGGGGAGACCCAGTACTTC,CASRETVVPGETQYF
NA,TRBV28,TRBJ2-7,NA,TGTGCCAGCAGTTTGGCGACGGGAACCTACGAGCAGTACTTC,CASSLATGTYEQYF
TRBD1,TRBV11-3,TRBJ1-3,large,TGTGCCAGCAGCGTACAGGGGGCAGGAAACACCATATATTTT,CASSVQGAGNTIYF
NA,TRBV29-1,TRBJ2-3,few,TGCAGCGTTGTCGGGGAGACAGATACGCAGTATTTT,CSVVGETDTQYF
TRBD1,TRBV11-3,TRBJ1-4,few,TGTGCCAGCATCCGGCAGGGGGCTAATGAAAAACTGTTTTTT,CASIRQGANEKLFF
NA,TRBV11-3,TRBJ2-2,NA,TGTGCCAGCAGCCCGTGGGGGGCAGATAACACCGGGGAGCTGTTTTTT,CASSPWGADNTGELFF
NA,TRBV11-3,TRBJ1-1,medium-sized,TGTGCCAGCAGCACCCAGGGCGGTAGCACTGAAGCTTTCTTT,CASSTQGGSTEAFF
NA,TRBV29-1,TRBJ1-4,few,TGCAGCGTTGAAGAGGGCAGGGAGAAACTGTTTTTT,CSVEEGREKLFF
NA,TRBV9,TRBJ1-1,NA,TGTGCCAGCAGCGTAGACATGAACACTGAAGCTTTCTTT,CASSVDMNTEAFF
TRBD1,TRBV19,TRBJ1-1,NA,TGTGCCAGTAGTATTCAGGGGACAGGTGAAGCTTTCTTT,CASSIQGTGEAFF
NA,TRBV11-3,TRBJ2-7,NA,TGTGCCAGCAGCACCCAGGGGGGCGGGCTCATCTACGAGCAGTACTTC,CASSTQGGGLIYEQYF
NA,TRBV9,TRBJ2-7,few,TGTGCCAGCAGCCCTCGGGTCGCTGGGGCATACGAGCAGTACTTC,CASSPRVAGAYEQYF
NA,TRBV28,TRBJ1-1,few,TGTGCCAGCAGTTCCCCCCCCGGGGCGGGTGTGACTGAAGCTTTCTTT,CASSSPPGAGVTEAFF
NA,TRBV18,TRBJ1-3,few,TGTGCCAGCTCACCACCGGAGACAGCTGGAAACACCATATATTTT,CASSPPETAGNTIYF
NA,TRBV5-1,TRBJ1-1,NA,TGCGCCAGCAGCTTGTATAGAGGGGGCACTGAAGCTTTCTTT,CASSLYRGGTEAFF
TRBD1,TRBV6-8,TRBJ2-6,NA,TGTGCCAGCAGTGACCGGGACAGTTACTCTGGGGCCAACGTCCTGACTTTC,CASSDRDSYSGANVLTF
NA,TRBV28,TRBJ2-1,NA,TGTGCCAGCAGTTTATCCATAGCCTCCTACAATGAGCAGTTCTTC,CASSLSIASYNEQFF
TRBD1,TRBV9,TRBJ2-2,NA,TGTGCCAGCAGCCCCTACCCGACAGGGGCCGGCACCGGGGAGCTGTTTTTT,CASSPYPTGAGTGELFF
TRBD1,TRBV5-1,TRBJ2-7,few,TGCGCCAGCAGCTTGAGTATTGACAGGGTTCCCTACGAGCAGTACTTC,CASSLSIDRVPYEQYF
NA,TRBV28,TRBJ1-1,few,TGTGCCAGCAGTTTAGAGGGTAGCCGGACTGAAGCTTTCTTT,CASSLEGSRTEAFF
NA,TRBV9,TRBJ1-5,few,TGTGCCAGCAGTGAGGGGGGACTAAATCAGCCCCAGCATTTT,CASSEGGLNQPQHF
TRBD2,TRBV5-1,TRBJ2-1,NA,TGCGCCAGCAGCTTCGTAGCGGGAGGGCTCAATGAGCAGTTCTTC,CASSFVAGGLNEQFF
TRBD2,TRBV5-1,TRBJ2-1,few,TGCGCCAGCAGGCCGACTAGCGGGGGGAGCAATGAGCAGTTCTTC,CASRPTSGGSNEQFF
TRBD1,TRBV19,TRBJ1-1,NA,TGTGCCAGTAAAGAGACAGGGGTTCCTCAGGCTGAAGCTTTCTTT,CASKETGVPQAEAFF
NA,TRBV9,TRBJ1-2,few,TGTGCCAGCAGCCCAGGGGTTACGTATGGCTACACCTTC,CASSPGVTYGYTF
TRBD1,TRBV6-8,TRBJ1-6,NA,TGTGCCATCAGTGGAGAGGGGGCTAATTCACCCCTCCACTTT,CAISGEGANSPLHF
NA,TRBV28,TRBJ1-1,few,TGTGCCAGCAGTGCACACCTCGGTAGGGACACTGAAGCTTTCTTT,CASSAHLGRDTEAFF
NA,TRBV4-1,TRBJ2-3,medium-sized,TGCGCCAGCAGCCGAACTTCTAGCACAGATACGCAGTATTTT,CASSRTSSTDTQYF
NA,TRBV1,TRBJ2-3,few,TGCGCCAGCAGCCAAGACCTCACAGATACGCAGTATTTT,CASSQDLTDTQYF
TRBD1,TRBV4-1,TRBJ2-7,NA,TGCGCCAGCAGCCAAGGGACGTTAACCGGGACAGGGGTGGGGGAGCAGTACTTC,CASSQGTLTGTGVGEQYF
TRBD2,TRBV11-3,TRBJ2-5,NA,TGTGCCAGCAGTCCTCAGCGGGGGGCACAAGAGACCCAGTACTTC,CASSPQRGAQETQYF
NA,TRBV4-1,TRBJ2-3,large,TGCGCCAGCAGCCAAGATTGGGACGACACAGATACGCAGTATTTT,CASSQDWDDTDTQYF
TRBD2,TRBV29-1,TRBJ2-3,few,TGCAGCGTTGAAGAAGGACTAGCGGGGCTAGGGGATACGCAGTATTTT,CSVEEGLAGLGDTQYF
NA,TRBV6-8,TRBJ2-2,medium-sized,TGTGCCAGCAGCTTACAGGAAACCGGGGAGCTGTTTTTT,CASSLQETGELFF
NA,TRBV28,TRBJ2-1,medium-sized,TGTGCCAGCAGTTTCAGTTGGTACAATGAGCAGTTCTTC,CASSFSWYNEQFF
TRBD2,TRBV9,TRBJ2-7,few,TGTGCCAGCAGCGTCGGACCGGGACTAGCGGGTCGCGAGCAGTACTTC,CASSVGPGLAGREQYF
NA,TRBV9,TRBJ1-1,medium-sized,TGTGCCAGTGACGACCGGAACACTGAAGCTTTCTTT,CASDDRNTEAFF
NA,TRBV28,TRBJ1-2,NA,TGTGCCAGCAGTTTCGGGGCAGGGAAAGGCTACACCTTC,CASSFGAGKGYTF
NA,TRBV9,TRBJ2-7,medium-sized,TGTGCCAGCAGCGCATCCGGCTACGAGCAGTACTTC,CASSASGYEQYF
NA,TRBV28,TRBJ1-2,NA,TGTGCCAGCAGAAAATCTTCCGTGCCCGGCTACACCTTC,CASRKSSVPGYTF
TRBD1,TRBV6-8,TRBJ1-5,few,TGTGCCAGCAGCTCGACAGGGGGCCGTCAGCCCCAGCATTTT,CASSSTGGRQPQHF
TRBD2,TRBV7-7,TRBJ2-1,NA,TGTGCCAGCAGCCTTCGGACTAGCGGGTTCAATGAGCAGTTCTTC,CASSLRTSGFNEQFF
NA,TRBV28,TRBJ1-2,NA,TGTGCCAGCAGTTTAAGGCAACGGGGCTACACCTTC,CASSLRQRGYTF
NA,TRBV28,TRBJ2-5,few,TGTGCCAGCGTCGCGGGGGCAAAAGAGACCCAGTACTTC,CASVAGAKETQYF
NA,TRBV12-5,TRBJ1-1,NA,TGTGCTAGTGGTTTAGCCTCGGACAGAATGAACACTGAAGCTTTCTTT,CASGLASDRMNTEAFF
NA,TRBV12-2,TRBJ2-2,few,TGTGCCTGTGGGACGGCCATAACCACCGGGGAGCTGTTTTTT,CACGTAITTGELFF
NA,TRBV5-1,TRBJ1-4,NA,TGCGCCAGCAGCTTGGCGGCCGGGGCTAATGAAAAACTGTTTTTT,CASSLAAGANEKLFF
NA,TRBV1,TRBJ1-4,NA,TGCGCCAGCAGCCTAGATGGGGGGCGGCATAATGAAAAACTGTTTTTT,CASSLDGGRHNEKLFF
NA,TRBV7-5,TRBJ2-1,NA,TGTGCCAGCAGCTTAGATCGGGGTCCCTTTAATGAGCAGTTCTTC,CASSLDRGPFNEQFF
NA,TRBV28,TRBJ2-1,NA,TGTGCCAGCTTTGGGACCCCCGTTCTTAAGCAGTTCTTC,CASFGTPVLKQFF
TRBD1,TRBV6-8,TRBJ1-1,NA,TGTGCCAGCAACGGACAGGGAGTGAACACTGAAGCTTTCTTT,CASNGQGVNTEAFF
TRBD1,TRBV11-1,TRBJ2-5,NA,TGTGCCAGCAGCTTTGGGACAGGGAAGCAAGAGACCCAGTACTTC,CASSFGTGKQETQYF
NA,TRBV19,TRBJ2-1,NA,TGTGCCACGTCACTAGGGGGCAATGAGCAGTTCTTC,CATSLGGNEQFF
NA,TRBV9,TRBJ2-7,NA,TGTGCCAGCAGTGACTCCCCCTACGAGCAGTACTTC,CASSDSPYEQYF
NA,TRBV5-1,TRBJ2-3,NA,TGCGCCAGCAGCTTAGTAGTTGACAGGAGGGCAGATACGCAGTATTTT,CASSLVVDRRADTQYF